This T cell receptor (beta chain) stems from a study of cytomegalovirus exposure and HLA in healthy donors. Only in-frame clones appear in the TCRdb table, and some are missing; sequencing was by immunoSEQ multiplex PCR. The sample contains under 300,000 clones, almost 90% of which appear only once. A remark on this clone: Its antigen is undetermined.

Findings of the study overall: The majority of TCR sequences were rare, yet some public TCRs appeared in many donors.

The CDR3 spans 16 residues. V lost 9 bases and J lost 4; bases outside the gene matches: 15. In germline, CDR1 is SGHAT, CDR2 FQNNGV. This chain links TRBV11-2 with TRBJ1-1; 9 bases are a match to TRBD1. Sequenced material: PBMCs. The clonotype comes from a woman between 18 and 29 years old in good health and CMV-seronegative. The CDR3 DNA is TGTGCCAGAACCGGACAGGGGCCCAAGGTAGTCACTGAAGCTTTCTTT. Amino acid sequence: CARTGQGPKVVTEAFF.